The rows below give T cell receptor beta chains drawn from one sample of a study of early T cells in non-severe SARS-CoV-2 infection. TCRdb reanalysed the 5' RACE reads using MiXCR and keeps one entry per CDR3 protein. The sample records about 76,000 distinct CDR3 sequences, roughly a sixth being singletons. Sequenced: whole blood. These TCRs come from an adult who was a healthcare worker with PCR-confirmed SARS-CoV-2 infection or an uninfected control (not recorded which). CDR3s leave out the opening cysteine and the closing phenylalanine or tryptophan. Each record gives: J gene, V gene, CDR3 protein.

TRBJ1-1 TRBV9 ASSGGLRGMNTEAF
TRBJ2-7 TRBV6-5 ASSRDRVGKQH
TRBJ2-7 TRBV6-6 ASSYRYGNYEQY
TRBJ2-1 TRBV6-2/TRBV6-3 ASSLGQGGNEQF
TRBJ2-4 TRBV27 ASSPTGIINIQY
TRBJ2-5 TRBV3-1 ASSTPGSETQY
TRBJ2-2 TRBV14 ASSQWTSGSTGELF
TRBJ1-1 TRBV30 AWRREVQNTEAF
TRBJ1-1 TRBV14 ASSQDGGTMNSEAF
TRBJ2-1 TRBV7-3 ASSFRQGVYNEQF
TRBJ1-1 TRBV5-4 ASFYTGGILNTEAF
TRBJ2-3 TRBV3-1 ASSQLTTDTQY
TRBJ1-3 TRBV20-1 SAGGGGNTIY
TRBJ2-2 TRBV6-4 ASSEGTGELF
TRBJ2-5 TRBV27 ASSSPYQETQY
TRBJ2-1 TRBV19 ASSLSGSGYNEQF
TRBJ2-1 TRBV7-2 ASSLWDIYNEQF
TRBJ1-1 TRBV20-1 SAKGIPKNMNTEAF
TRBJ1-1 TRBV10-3 ACRQGQLNTEAF
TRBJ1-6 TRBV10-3 AISESSGAHSPLH
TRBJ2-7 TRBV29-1 GGRGNTYEQY
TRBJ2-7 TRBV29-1 SARQGYEQY
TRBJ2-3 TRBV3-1 ASSQITGSTDTQY
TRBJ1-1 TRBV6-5 ASRTQGSTEAF
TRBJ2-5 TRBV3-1 ASSRDRSQETQY
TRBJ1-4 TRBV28 ASSFRQGGEKLF
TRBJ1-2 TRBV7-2 ASSLALETGNGGYT
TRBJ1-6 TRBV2 ASSFFASTGSPLH
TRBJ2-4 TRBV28 ASTALSPRGSWY
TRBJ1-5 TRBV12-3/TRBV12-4 ASSLRGRNSNQPQH
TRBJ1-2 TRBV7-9 ASSPGTSANYGYT